This T cell receptor (beta chain) was documented in a study of blood T cell repertoires in COVID-19. Overall study: Samples of COVID-19 (acute and convalescent) were obtained from the United States, Italy and Spain. Nucleic acid was either cDNA or gDNA, and it came from T cells, B-cell-depleted T cells, or PBMCs.

V was trimmed by 8 bases and J by 1 base, leaving 18 bases between them. Germline values: CDR1 LNHDA, CDR2 SQIVND (reference sequence). CDR3 size: 16 residues. In the original analysis: Reference gene primer amplification in the assay estimated nucleated cell counts. Assay: immunoSEQ multiplex PCR; the TCRdb copy retains only in-frame clones and omits some. D and trimming were read from the DNA, whereas the V and J calls and clone size are those reported in that table. The table records about 330,000 clones, roughly 83% of them present only once. This TCR derives from a woman aged 50 to 60 with acute or convalescent COVID-19. Sequenced: peripheral blood. The chain carries TRBV19 and TRBJ1-5, with D possibly TRBD1 on 5 matching bases. The CDR3 spells CASRGGWDQSNQPQHF. CDR3 bases: TGTGCCAGTCGTGGGGGGTGGGATCAAAGCAATCAGCCCCAGCATTTT.